The rows below give T cell receptor beta chains drawn from one sample of a study of post-analysis software for immune sequencing data. TCRdb fed the PCR reads into MiXCR, producing one record per CDR3 protein. The repertoire includes a few hundred thousand distinct CDR3 sequences, 35% to 45% of them detected once, and 7.6% sits in the top ten. Sequences were obtained from blood. These receptors all come from a girl aged 2 to 10 with multiple sclerosis. The CDR3 runs from the conserved cysteine through the conserved F or W. D genes are given only for firm matches. Not all rows give a size; the values are once, few, many and, for expanded clones, a class.

v_gene	d_gene	j_gene	abundance	CDR3aa	CDR3nt
TRBV6-2/TRBV6-3	NA	TRBJ2-4	NA	CASGGAKNIQYF	TGTGCCAGCGGTGGGGCCAAAAACATTCAGTACTTC
TRBV20-1	TRBD2	TRBJ2-1	NA	CSAGWGLASDEQFF	TGCAGTGCTGGATGGGGACTAGCGAGCGATGAGCAGTTCTTC
TRBV19	NA	TRBJ2-7	few	CASSNRRGDEQYF	TGTGCCAGTAGTAATCGGCGCGGGGACGAGCAGTACTTC
TRBV15	NA	TRBJ2-5	many	CATSRDISRPGGETQYF	TGTGCCACCAGCAGAGATATATCACGGCCTGGGGGGGAGACCCAGTACTTC
TRBV15	NA	TRBJ2-1	NA	CATCRIPETAYNEQFF	TGTGCCACCTGCAGGATCCCGGAGACGGCCTACAATGAGCAGTTCTTC
TRBV7-8	TRBD1	TRBJ1-2	few	CASSPGTGGNYGYTF	TGTGCCAGCAGCCCAGGGACAGGGGGAAACTATGGCTACACCTTC
TRBV27	NA	TRBJ2-1	once	CASSRGGVPGVHHYNEQFF	TGTGCCAGCAGCCGAGGGGGCGTGCCGGGGGTTCATCATTACAATGAGCAGTTCTTC
TRBV6-5	NA	TRBJ2-7	NA	CASANLWKYGYEQYF	TGTGCCAGCGCTAATCTGTGGAAGTATGGCTACGAGCAGTACTTC
TRBV12-3/TRBV12-4	NA	TRBJ1-4	NA	CASSSRDGRLNEKLFF	TGTGCCAGCAGTTCTCGGGACGGCCGGTTAAATGAAAAACTGTTTTTT
TRBV7-2	NA	TRBJ2-7	few	CASSSQVARKIKPYEQYF	TGTGCCAGCAGTTCCCAGGTAGCACGGAAAATAAAACCTTACGAGCAGTACTTC
TRBV12-3/TRBV12-4	TRBD1	TRBJ2-7	NA	CASRDRNLNEQYF	TGTGCCAGCAGGGACAGGAACCTCAACGAGCAGTACTTC
TRBV9	NA	TRBJ1-5	few	CASSVGGRINQPQHF	TGTGCCAGCAGCGTAGGAGGTCGGATCAATCAGCCCCAGCATTTT
TRBV27	NA	TRBJ2-7	NA	CASRDTRRTSLYEQYF	TGTGCCAGCAGAGATACCCGGAGGACCTCTCTCTACGAGCAGTACTTC
TRBV4-2	TRBD2	TRBJ2-5	NA	CASSQLAGEEQYF	TGTGCCAGCAGCCAACTAGCGGGGGAGGAGCAGTACTTC
TRBV7-2	NA	TRBJ1-6	once	CASSLEQGSPLHF	TGTGCCAGCAGCTTAGAGCAGGGTTCACCCCTCCACTTT
TRBV19	NA	TRBJ2-5	NA	CASTNQETQYF	TGTGCCAGTACGAACCAAGAGACCCAGTACTTC
TRBV10-2	TRBD1	TRBJ2-7	few	CASRTGLHEQYF	TGCGCCAGTAGGACAGGTCTCCACGAGCAGTACTTC
TRBV6-5	NA	TRBJ1-1	few	CASSDRDTRNTEAFF	TGTGCCAGTTCCGACCGGGACACAAGGAACACTGAAGCTTTCTTT
TRBV6-1	TRBD2	TRBJ2-4	NA	CASSRAGLGENIQYF	TGTGCCAGCAGTCGAGCGGGACTAGGGGAAAACATTCAGTACTTC
TRBV7-9	NA	TRBJ2-7	NA	CASSLAGDLLYEQYF	TGTGCCAGCAGCTTAGCGGGGGACTTACTCTACGAGCAGTACTTC
TRBV7-2	NA	TRBJ2-3	NA	CASSWMGRESDTQYF	TGTGCCAGCAGCTGGATGGGACGGGAGTCAGATACGCAGTATTTT
TRBV12-3/TRBV12-4	NA	TRBJ2-1	many	CASSPGAYNEQFF	TGTGCCAGTAGTCCGGGGGCCTACAATGAGCAGTTCTTC
TRBV27	NA	TRBJ2-5	once	CASSPRQLGNQETQYF	TGTGCCAGCAGTCCCCGGCAGCTAGGGAACCAAGAGACCCAGTACTTC
TRBV7-2	TRBD1	TRBJ1-1	NA	CASSRQGSTIEAFF	TGTGCCAGCAGTCGACAGGGATCAACGATAGAAGCTTTCTTT
TRBV25-1	TRBD1	TRBJ1-5	NA	CASSDGGTGHSNQPQHF	TGTGCCAGCAGTGACGGTGGGACAGGGCATAGCAATCAGCCCCAGCATTTT
TRBV7-6	NA	TRBJ1-1	once	CASSKGTSEGTEAFF	TGTGCCAGCAGCAAAGGGACTTCGGAGGGGACTGAAGCTTTCTTT
TRBV5-4	NA	TRBJ1-1	NA	CASSLQGVKTEAFF	TGTGCCAGCAGCTTACAGGGAGTAAAGACTGAAGCTTTCTTT
TRBV11-2	NA	TRBJ2-3	NA	CASSFFGADTQYF	TGTGCCAGCAGCTTTTTTGGGGCAGATACGCAGTATTTT
TRBV29-1	NA	TRBJ2-7	NA	CSVEDQVAGISYEQYF	TGCAGCGTTGAAGATCAGGTGGCGGGTATCTCCTACGAGCAGTACTTC
TRBV7-6	NA	TRBJ2-7	NA	CASSLEVMGGEQYF	TGTGCCAGCAGCTTAGAAGTCATGGGAGGCGAGCAGTACTTC
TRBV7-2	NA	TRBJ1-5	few	CASSSWMDQPQHF	TGTGCCAGCAGCTCATGGATGGATCAGCCCCAGCATTTT
TRBV9	TRBD1	TRBJ1-4	NA	CASSPTGTTNEKLFF	TGTGCCAGCAGCCCGACAGGGACAACTAATGAAAAACTGTTTTTT
TRBV7-9	NA	TRBJ1-1	NA	CASSWGHPRDTEAFF	TGTGCCAGCAGCTGGGGACACCCGAGGGACACTGAAGCTTTCTTT
TRBV7-3	TRBD2	TRBJ2-5	NA	CASSPGGSVLQETQYF	TGTGCCAGCAGCCCCGGGGGGAGTGTCTTGCAAGAGACCCAGTACTTC
TRBV7-9	NA	TRBJ2-7	NA	CASSSPWGARSSYEQYF	TGTGCCAGCAGCTCTCCTTGGGGGGCTCGATCCTCCTACGAGCAGTACTTC
TRBV18	NA	TRBJ2-7	NA	CASSPNTDEQYF	TGTGCCAGCTCACCAAATACGGACGAGCAGTACTTC